These 26 T cell receptor beta chains share one sample of origin, sequenced in a study of OX40 agonist ivuxolimab in advanced cancers. Measured with immunoSEQ multiplex PCR; TCRdb has only the in-frame clones, and not every one. The profile covers around 76,000 clones, with around four fifths appearing a single time and 5.9% taken by the ten largest. Specimen: CD4+ or CD8+ T cells sorted from blood, collected in a trial of the OX40 agonist ivuxolimab. Receptor source: an adult with an advanced solid tumor such as melanoma, head and neck, liver or kidney cancer.

This clone came up once. The genes are TRBV27 and TRBJ2-4; D possibly corresponds to TRBD1 (6 bases). The V end lost 6 bases, the J end lost 8 bases, and 17 bases lay between the germline ends. Germline V CDR1 and CDR2: MNHEY, SMNVEV (reference sequence). The CDR3 spans 14 residues. CDR3: CASSHRDPGDIQYF. Written as DNA, the CDR3 is TGTGCCAGCAGCCACAGGGACCCAGGGGACATTCAGTACTTC.

This clone turned up a few times. The J gene is TRBJ1-2, the V gene TRBV21-1. TRBV21-1 is listed as a pseudogene. The CDR3 is 12 residues long. The DNA for the CDR3 is TGTGCCAGCAGTGACAGGAGGGATGGCTACACCTTC. Amino acid sequence: CASSDRRDGYTF.

The CDR3 region is CSARLRGGLFF. The CDR3 coding sequence is TGCAGTGCTAGATTGCGGGGGGGTCTGTTCTTC. This chain connects TRBV20-1 to TRBJ2-1; TRBD2 aligns across 9 bases. The junction had 5 bases not matched to a gene; V was cut back by 2 bases and J by 15 bases. This CDR3 is built from 11 residues. Per the germline V gene, CDR1 is DFQATT and CDR2 is SNEGSKA (reference sequence).

The chain is built from TRBV7-2 and TRBJ2-2; D perhaps matches TRBD2 (5 bases). Trimming shortened V by 5 bases and J by 8 bases, and 21 bases separated the two germline ends. The CDR3 contains 16 residues. CDR1 is SGHTA, CDR2 FQGNSA, per germline. CDR3 sequence reads: CASSQNSVTVVGELFF. CDR3 in DNA: TGTGCCAGCAGCCAAAATAGCGTGACCGTCGTAGGGGAGCTGTTTTTT.

The rearrangement joins TRBV11-2 to TRBJ1-4; D gene uncertain. The CDR3 loop spans 15 amino acids. The V end lost 5 bases, the J end lost 3 bases, and 13 bases lay between the germline ends. The germline V gene has CDR1 SGHAT and CDR2 FQNNGV. The CDR3: CASSVAGRANEKLFF. Written as DNA, the CDR3 is TGTGCCAGCAGCGTAGCCGGGCGGGCTAATGAAAAACTGTTTTTT.

The chain links TRBV10-1 to TRBJ1-5; no clear D gene. Germline V gene sequence: CDR1 WNHNN, CDR2 SYGVQD (reference sequence). This CDR3 spans 15 amino acids. V gave up 3 bases and J gave up 0 bases, with 9 bases separating them. The CDR3 sequence is CASSEVPYSNQPQHF. CDR3 DNA sequence: TGCGCCAGCAGTGAAGTCCCTTATAGCAATCAGCCCCAGCATTTT.

This chain uses TRBV5-5 with TRBJ1-5, with D perhaps matching TRBD1 (6 bases). V was cut by 4 bases and J by 7 bases, with 12 bases left in between. This CDR3 has 13 residues. Germline V gives CDR1 SGHKS, CDR2 YYEKEE (reference sequence). The DNA for the CDR3 is TGTGCCAGCAGCGCCCAGGGGCGGCAGCCCCAGCATTTT. Translation gives CASSAQGRQPQHF.

This clone occurred a few times. The chain joins TRBV10-1 to TRBJ1-1, with 9 bases that match TRBD1. Germline V gene data show CDR1 as WNHNN and CDR2 as SYGVQD (reference sequence). The CDR3 runs 13 residues. V lost 2 bases to trimming and J lost 5 bases; unmatched junction nucleotides: 0. The DNA of the CDR3 is TGCGCCAGCAGTGAGGACAGGGGGACTGAAGCTTTCTTT. It codes for CASSEDRGTEAFF.

The J gene is TRBJ2-7, the V gene TRBV6-6, with D perhaps assigned TRBD1 or TRBD2 (5 bases each). The germline V gene encodes CDR1 MNHNY and CDR2 SVGAGI (reference sequence). The CDR3 length is 14 residues. V dropped 4 bases and J dropped 2 bases, with 12 bases sitting between them. The CDR3 DNA reads TGTGCCAGCAGTTCGCTAGCAGGGCCCTACGAGCAGTACTTC. Translating gives CASSSLAGPYEQYF.

The V call is TRBV7-9, the J call TRBJ1-2; 7 nucleotides align to TRBD1. The germline V gene encodes CDR1 SEHNR and CDR2 FQNEAQ (reference sequence). Trimming at V came to 1 base and at J to 7 bases, leaving 9 bases not matched to a gene. This CDR3 is built from 15 residues. The CDR3 coding sequence is TGTGCCAGCAGCTTAGGCACAGGTCAGGGGGTTGGCTACACCTTC. It encodes CASSLGTGQGVGYTF.

The chain is built from TRBV28 and TRBJ2-2; D gene unclear. CDR3 length equals 13 residues. CDR1 is MDHEN and CDR2 is SYDVKM in the germline V gene. The V end was cut by 7 bases, the J end by 4 bases, with 10 bases between. The CDR3 loop is CASNDISTGELFF. CDR3 DNA sequence: TGTGCCAGCAACGACATCTCCACCGGGGAGCTGTTTTTT.

Worth noting for this clone: This may arise from a read error, as a much more abundant clone is one base away. The rearrangement joins TRBV27 to TRBJ2-2; 7 bases match TRBD1. Germline CDR1 is MNHEY and CDR2 is SMNVEV (reference sequence). This CDR3 comprises 17 residues. CDR3 protein: CASSPSRGTVYTRELFF. The CDR3 nucleotides read TGTGCCAGCAGCCCATCAAGGGGGACAGTATACACCAGGGAGCTGTTTTTT.

The chain combines TRBV27 with TRBJ1-4, with D perhaps matching TRBD1 (5 bases). The CDR3 length is 15 residues. Germline assignment: CDR1 MNHEY and CDR2 SMNVEV (reference sequence). V was cut by 1 base and J by 7 bases, with 13 bases left in between. The CDR3 reads CASSLWGGIGEKLFF. The CDR3 DNA reads TGTGCCAGCAGTTTATGGGGGGGGATTGGTGAAAAACTGTTTTTT.

Details on this clone: At one end the junction does not follow the germline gene, possibly because of a read error. J is TRBJ1-5 and V is TRBV2; the D is unclear. CDR1 SNHLY and CDR2 FYNNEI come from the germline V gene. The CDR3 has 14 residues. In DNA, the CDR3 is TGTGCCAGCAGGGAAGGGAGCGGCAATCAGCCCCAGCATTTT. Translated: CASREGSGNQPQHF. The entire variable domain, with the rest obtained from reference TRBV2 and TRBJ1-5, is as follows: EPEVTQTPSHQVTQMGQEVILRCVPISNHLYFYWYRQILGQKVEFLVSFYNNEISEKSEIFDDQFSVERPDGSNFTLKIRSTKLEDSAMYFCASREGSGNQPQHFGDGTRLSIL.

The chain has TRBV7-9 and TRBJ1-4, with 7 bases fitting TRBD1. Germline values: CDR1 SEHNR, CDR2 FQNEAQ (reference sequence). V dropped 4 bases and J dropped 6; count of bases not matched to a gene: 5. CDR3 length: 14 residues. CDR3 sequence reads: CASSSTGWYEKLFF. CDR3 in DNA: TGTGCCAGCAGCTCGACAGGGTGGTATGAAAAACTGTTTTTT.

V usage is TRBV28 and J usage is TRBJ2-5; the D gene is possibly TRBD2 (6 bases). This CDR3 spans 15 amino acids. CDR1 is MDHEN, CDR2 SYDVKM, per germline. V lost 2 bases and J lost 1, with 11 bases in between. The CDR3 here is CASSLAGTVQETQYF. CDR3 DNA sequence: TGTGCCAGCAGTTTAGCCGGGACTGTCCAAGAGACCCAGTACTTC.

This clone was counted once. The chain combines TRBV6-6 with TRBJ2-4, with D perhaps TRBD1 or TRBD2 (5 bases each). The germline gives CDR1 MNHNY, CDR2 SVGAGI (reference sequence). V shed 2 bases and J shed 6 bases, with 17 bases lying between them. This CDR3 has 16 amino acids. CDR3 residues: CASSYGEGPSRNIQYF. The CDR3 nucleotides read TGTGCCAGCAGTTACGGAGAGGGGCCAAGCAGAAACATTCAGTACTTC.

This sequence joins TRBV7-2 and TRBJ2-5; tentatively, D is TRBD1 or TRBD2 (7 bases each). Germline CDR1 is SGHTA and CDR2 is FQGNSA. The V gene lost 5 bases and the J gene lost 5 bases, with 18 bases spanning the gap. The CDR3 loop spans 15 amino acids. The CDR3 coding sequence is TGTGCCAGCAGCCCCCCTAGGGGGCGGGGGGAGACCCAGTACTTC. It codes for CASSPPRGRGETQYF.

The sample holds a few counts of this clone. V usage is TRBV11-2 and J usage is TRBJ1-1, with 8 bases fitting TRBD1. CDR1 is SGHAT and CDR2 is FQNNGV in the germline V gene. The CDR3 runs to 16 residues. V trimming: 0 bases; J trimming: 1 base; junction bases outside the gene matches: 4. CDR3 sequence reads: CASSLDWTGPNTEAFF. CDR3 nucleotides: TGTGCCAGCAGCTTAGACTGGACAGGGCCGAACACTGAAGCTTTCTTT.

The V gene is TRBV27, the J gene TRBJ2-2; 8 nucleotides match TRBD1. Germline loops: CDR1 MNHEY, CDR2 SMNVEV (reference sequence). After removal of 1 base from V and 4 bases from J, the junction contained 2 bases not matched to a gene. The CDR3 totals 15 residues. The CDR3 DNA sequence: TGTGCCAGCAGTTTATACAGGGGGGTCACCGGGGAGCTGTTTTTT. Translating it yields CASSLYRGVTGELFF.

The gene calls are TRBV4-1 and TRBJ2-3; D is unclear. This CDR3 region has 15 residues. V was clipped by 0 bases and J by 2 bases, with 9 bases between them. Germline V gene data show CDR1 as MGHRA and CDR2 as YSYEKL. The CDR3 bases are TGCGCCAGCAGCCAAGATGTGGGAATCACAGATACGCAGTATTTT. It is translated as CASSQDVGITDTQYF.

The gene calls are TRBV10-2 and TRBJ2-7; D is unresolved. Germline V gene lookup returns CDR1 WSHSY and CDR2 SAAADI. The CDR3 is made up of 11 amino acids. V dropped 7 bases and J dropped 5 bases, with 9 bases sitting between them. For the CDR3, the DNA is TGCGCCAGCACCCCAGACCACGAGCAGTACTTC. It codes for CASTPDHEQYF.

The chain recombines TRBV27 with TRBJ2-5; 12 bases fit TRBD2. Per germline, CDR1 MNHEY and CDR2 SMNVEV (reference sequence). There are 19 residues in the CDR3. V lost 2 bases, J lost 4 bases, and 14 bases stayed unmatched. The CDR3 nucleotides read TGTGCCAGCAGTTTAGGGGCTAGCGGGAGGGCCTTTGGGAGAGAGACCCAGTACTTC. Its protein product is CASSLGASGRAFGRETQYF.

This clone was found a few times. The genes are TRBV29-1 and TRBJ2-2; D tentatively fits TRBD1 or TRBD2 (5 bases each). Germline V lookup: CDR1 SQVTM, CDR2 ANQGSEA. V lost 2 bases to trimming and J lost 0 bases, with 13 bases between them. The CDR3 is made up of 16 amino acids. CDR3 loop: CSVEYGTAANTGELFF. In DNA, the CDR3 is TGCAGCGTTGAATATGGGACGGCCGCGAACACCGGGGAGCTGTTTTTT.

The chain links TRBV9 to TRBJ2-5; the D gene is possibly TRBD2 (6 bases). The J call could be wrong; TRBJ2-7 is a better fit for the DNA end. This CDR3 contains 14 residues. Germline-derived CDR1 and CDR2 are SGDLS and YYNGEE. CDR3 residues: CASSDGTGTDEQYF. The CDR3 region has the DNA TGTGCCAGCAGCGATGGGACTGGTACGGACGAGCAGTACTTC.

The gene calls are TRBV7-8 and TRBJ1-3, with no clear D. This CDR3 has 15 residues. Germline assignment: CDR1 SGHVS and CDR2 FQNEAQ. Trimming stripped 1 base from V and 0 bases from J, with 7 bases between. The CDR3 coding sequence is TGTGCCAGCAGCTTAGTAGCGTTCTCTGGAAACACCATATATTTT. Protein product: CASSLVAFSGNTIYF.